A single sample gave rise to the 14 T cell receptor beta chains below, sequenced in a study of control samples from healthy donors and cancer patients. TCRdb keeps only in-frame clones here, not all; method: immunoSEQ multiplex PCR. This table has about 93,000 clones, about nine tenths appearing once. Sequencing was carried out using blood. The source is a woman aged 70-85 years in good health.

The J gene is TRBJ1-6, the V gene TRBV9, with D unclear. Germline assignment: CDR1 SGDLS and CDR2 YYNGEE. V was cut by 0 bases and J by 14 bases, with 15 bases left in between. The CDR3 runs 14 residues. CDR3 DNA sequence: TGTGCCAGCAGCGTAGCATGGGAGGCGCCCACCCTCCACTTT. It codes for CASSVAWEAPTLHF.

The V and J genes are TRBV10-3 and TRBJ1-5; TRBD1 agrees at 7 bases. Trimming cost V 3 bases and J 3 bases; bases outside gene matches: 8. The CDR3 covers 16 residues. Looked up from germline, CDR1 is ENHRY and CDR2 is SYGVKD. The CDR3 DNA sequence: TGTGCCATCAGTGACCCCGACAGGGTGTCCAATCAGCCCCAGCATTTT. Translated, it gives CAISDPDRVSNQPQHF.

The CDR3 region is CASSPRIATFGELFF. CDR3 sequence (DNA): TGCGCCAGCAGCCCAAGAATCGCAACCTTCGGGGAGCTGTTTTTT. The rearrangement joins TRBV4-1 to TRBJ2-2; no reliable D call. In germline, CDR1 is MGHRA, CDR2 YSYEKL. V was pared by 4 bases and J by 7 bases, with 16 bases between. This CDR3 has 15 residues.

The CDR3 reads CASSPLPPTVMETQYF. DNA for the CDR3: TGTGCCAGCTCACCCCTTCCGCCGACAGTCATGGAGACCCAGTACTTC. V and J are TRBV18 and TRBJ2-5; a weak D match, TRBD1 (5 bases). Per germline, CDR1 KGHSH and CDR2 LQKENI. The CDR3 loop spans 16 amino acids. V lost 3 bases and J lost 5, with 19 bases in between.

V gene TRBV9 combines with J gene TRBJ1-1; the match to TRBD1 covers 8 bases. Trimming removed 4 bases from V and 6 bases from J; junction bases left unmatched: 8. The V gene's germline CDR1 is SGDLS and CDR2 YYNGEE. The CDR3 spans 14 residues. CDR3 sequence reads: CASSPDRDRAEAFF. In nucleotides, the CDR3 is TGTGCCAGCAGCCCGGACAGGGATCGCGCTGAAGCTTTCTTT.

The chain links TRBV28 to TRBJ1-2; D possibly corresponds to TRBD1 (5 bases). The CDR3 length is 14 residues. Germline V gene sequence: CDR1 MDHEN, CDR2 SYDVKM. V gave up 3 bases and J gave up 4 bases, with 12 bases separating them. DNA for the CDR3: TGTGCCAGCAGTTTCACAGGAGAACTCTATGGCTACACCTTC. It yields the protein CASSFTGELYGYTF.

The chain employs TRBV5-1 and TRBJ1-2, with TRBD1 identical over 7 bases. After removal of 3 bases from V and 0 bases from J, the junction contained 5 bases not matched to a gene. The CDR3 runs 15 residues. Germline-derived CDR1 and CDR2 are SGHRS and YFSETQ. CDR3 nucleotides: TGCGCCAGCAGCTGGGGGACAGTTACTAACTATGGCTACACCTTC. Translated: CASSWGTVTNYGYTF.

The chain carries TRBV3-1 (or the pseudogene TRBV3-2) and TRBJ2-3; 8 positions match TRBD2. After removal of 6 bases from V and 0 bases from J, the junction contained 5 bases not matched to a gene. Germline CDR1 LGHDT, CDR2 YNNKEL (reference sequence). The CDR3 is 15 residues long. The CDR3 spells CASRLTSGSTDTQYF. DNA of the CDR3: TGTGCCAGCAGACTTACTAGCGGAAGCACAGATACGCAGTATTTT.

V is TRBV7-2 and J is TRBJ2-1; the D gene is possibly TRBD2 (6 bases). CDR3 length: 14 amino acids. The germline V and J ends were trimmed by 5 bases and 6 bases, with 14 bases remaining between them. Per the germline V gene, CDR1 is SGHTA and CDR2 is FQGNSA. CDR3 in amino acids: CASSQRLDTNEQFF. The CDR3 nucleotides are TGTGCCAGCAGCCAGAGACTAGATACCAATGAGCAGTTCTTC.

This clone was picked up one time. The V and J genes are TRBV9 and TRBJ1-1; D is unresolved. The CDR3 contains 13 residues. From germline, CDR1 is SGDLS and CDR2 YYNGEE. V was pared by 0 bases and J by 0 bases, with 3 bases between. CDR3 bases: TGTGCCAGCAGCGTAGCTATGAACACTGAAGCTTTCTTT. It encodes CASSVAMNTEAFF.

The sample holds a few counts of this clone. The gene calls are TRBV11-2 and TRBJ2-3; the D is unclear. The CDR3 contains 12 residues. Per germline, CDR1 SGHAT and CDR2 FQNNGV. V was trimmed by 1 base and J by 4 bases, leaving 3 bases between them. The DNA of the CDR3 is TGTGCCAGCAGCTTAGTTTCAGATACGCAGTATTTT. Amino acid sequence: CASSLVSDTQYF.

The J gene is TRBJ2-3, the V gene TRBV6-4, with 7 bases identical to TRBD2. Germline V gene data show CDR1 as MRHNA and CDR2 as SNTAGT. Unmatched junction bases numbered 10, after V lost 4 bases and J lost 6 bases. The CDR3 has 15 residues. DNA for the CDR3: TGTGCCAGCAGTGTTGGACTAGTCCCTTCCGATACGCAGTATTTT. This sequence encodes CASSVGLVPSDTQYF.

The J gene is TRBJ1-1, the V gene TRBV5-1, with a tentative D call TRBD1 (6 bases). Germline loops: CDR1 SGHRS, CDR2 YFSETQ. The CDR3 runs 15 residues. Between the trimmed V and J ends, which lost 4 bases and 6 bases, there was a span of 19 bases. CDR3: CASSLEGGNMAEAFF. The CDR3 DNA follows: TGCGCCAGCAGCCTCGAGGGGGGTAATATGGCTGAAGCTTTCTTT.

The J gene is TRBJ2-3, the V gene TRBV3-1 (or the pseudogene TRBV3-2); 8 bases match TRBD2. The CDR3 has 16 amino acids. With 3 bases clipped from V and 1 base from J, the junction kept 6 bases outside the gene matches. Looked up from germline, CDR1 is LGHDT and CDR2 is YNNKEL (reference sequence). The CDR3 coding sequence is TGTGCCAGCAGCCAGGGTGCCGGGGGGGGCACAGATACGCAGTATTTT. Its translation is CASSQGAGGGTDTQYF.